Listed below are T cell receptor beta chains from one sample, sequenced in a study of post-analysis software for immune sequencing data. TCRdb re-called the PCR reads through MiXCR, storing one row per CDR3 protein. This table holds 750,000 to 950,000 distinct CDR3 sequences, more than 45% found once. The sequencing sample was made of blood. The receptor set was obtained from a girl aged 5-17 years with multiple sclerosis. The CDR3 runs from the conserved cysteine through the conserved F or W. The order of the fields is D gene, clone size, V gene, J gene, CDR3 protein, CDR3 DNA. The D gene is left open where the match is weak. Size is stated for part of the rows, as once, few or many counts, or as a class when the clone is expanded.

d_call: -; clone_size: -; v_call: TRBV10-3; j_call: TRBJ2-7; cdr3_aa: CAISQSTYEQYF; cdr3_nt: TGTGCCATCAGTCAGTCAACCTACGAGCAGTACTTC
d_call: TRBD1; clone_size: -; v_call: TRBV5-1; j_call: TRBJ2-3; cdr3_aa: CASSTTGTGGVSTDTQYF; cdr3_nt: TGCGCCAGCAGCACGACCGGGACAGGGGGCGTCTCCACAGATACGCAGTATTTT
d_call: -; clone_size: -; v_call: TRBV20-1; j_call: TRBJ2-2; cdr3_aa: CSASEGRTGELFF; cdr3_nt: TGCAGTGCTAGCGAGGGGCGCACCGGGGAGCTGTTTTTT
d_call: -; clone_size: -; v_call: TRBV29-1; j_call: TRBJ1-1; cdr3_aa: CSAPYPQDGGTEAFF; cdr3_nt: TGCAGCGCCCCGTACCCCCAGGATGGAGGCACTGAAGCTTTCTTT
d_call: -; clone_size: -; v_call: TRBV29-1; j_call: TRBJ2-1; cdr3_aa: CSVEPSWGAEQFF; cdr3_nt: TGCAGCGTTGAGCCGTCGTGGGGCGCTGAGCAGTTCTTC
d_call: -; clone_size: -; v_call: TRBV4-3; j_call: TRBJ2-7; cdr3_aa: CASSQDSEDLAYEQYF; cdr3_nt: TGCGCCAGCAGCCAAGATTCTGAGGATCTCGCCTACGAGCAGTACTTC
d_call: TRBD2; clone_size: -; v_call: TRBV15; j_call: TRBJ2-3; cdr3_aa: CATSGTSGRIDTQYF; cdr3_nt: TGTGCCACCAGCGGGACTAGCGGGAGAATAGATACGCAGTATTTT
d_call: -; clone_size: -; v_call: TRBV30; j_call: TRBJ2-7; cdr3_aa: CAWSVKGIEQYF; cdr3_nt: TGTGCCTGGAGTGTTAAGGGCATCGAGCAGTACTTC
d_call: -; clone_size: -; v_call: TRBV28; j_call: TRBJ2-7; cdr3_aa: CASSLSPLGEQYF; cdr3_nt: TGTGCCAGCAGTTTATCCCCCCTGGGGGAGCAGTACTTC
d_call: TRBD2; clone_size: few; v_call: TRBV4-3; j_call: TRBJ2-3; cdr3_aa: CASSRTSGSRADTQYF; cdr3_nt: TGCGCCAGCAGCCGGACTAGCGGGAGTCGGGCAGATACGCAGTATTTT
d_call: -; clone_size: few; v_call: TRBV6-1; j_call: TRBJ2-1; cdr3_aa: CASSEGAHEQFF; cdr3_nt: TGTGCCAGCAGTGAAGGGGCCCATGAGCAGTTCTTC
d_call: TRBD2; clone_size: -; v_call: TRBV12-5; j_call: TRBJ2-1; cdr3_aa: CASGFLVEASGSLAYNEQFF; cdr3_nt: TGTGCTAGTGGTTTTCTAGTCGAAGCTAGCGGGAGTTTGGCCTACAATGAGCAGTTCTTC
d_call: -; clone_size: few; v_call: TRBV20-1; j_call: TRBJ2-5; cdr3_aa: CSARGIGARETQYF; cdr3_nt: TGCAGTGCTAGAGGGATAGGGGCTCGGGAGACCCAGTACTTC
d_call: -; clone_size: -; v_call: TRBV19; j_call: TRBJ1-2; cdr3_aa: CASSIQANYGYTF; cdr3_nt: TGTGCCAGTAGTATTCAGGCTAACTATGGCTACACCTTC
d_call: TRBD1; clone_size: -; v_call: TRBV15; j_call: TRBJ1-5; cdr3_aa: CATSIGQGWQPQHF; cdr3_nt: TGCGCCACCAGCATCGGACAGGGTTGGCAGCCCCAGCATTTT
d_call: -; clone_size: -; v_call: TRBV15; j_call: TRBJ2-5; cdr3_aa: CATSRTARGQETQYF; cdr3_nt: TGTGCCACCAGCAGAACCGCCAGGGGTCAAGAGACCCAGTACTTC
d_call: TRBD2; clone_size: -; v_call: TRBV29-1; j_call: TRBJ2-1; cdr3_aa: CSVRTSGSGSSYNKQFF; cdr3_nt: TGCAGCGTTAGGACTAGCGGGAGCGGGAGCTCCTACAATAAGCAGTTCTTC
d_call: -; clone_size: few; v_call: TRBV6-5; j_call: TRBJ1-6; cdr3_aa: CASSYGDSPGMLIHF; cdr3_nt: TGTGCCAGCAGTTACGGGGACTCCCCTGGAATGTTGATCCACTTT
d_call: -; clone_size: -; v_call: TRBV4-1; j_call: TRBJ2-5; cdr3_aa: CASSQVVPETQYF; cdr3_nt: TGCGCCAGCAGCCAAGTGGTGCCGGAGACCCAGTACTTC
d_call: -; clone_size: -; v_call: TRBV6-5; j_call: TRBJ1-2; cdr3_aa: CASSFGTTKAYGYTF; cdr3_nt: TGTGCCAGCAGTTTCGGGACTACCAAGGCCTATGGCTACACCTTC
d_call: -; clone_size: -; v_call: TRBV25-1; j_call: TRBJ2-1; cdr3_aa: CASSDRKGGDNEQFF; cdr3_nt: TGTGCCAGCAGTGACCGTAAGGGGGGTGACAATGAGCAGTTCTTC
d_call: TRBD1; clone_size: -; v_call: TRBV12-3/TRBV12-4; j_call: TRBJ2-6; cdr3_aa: CASSTGTASGANVLTF; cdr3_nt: TGTGCCAGCAGCACCGGGACAGCGTCTGGGGCCAACGTCCTGACTTTC
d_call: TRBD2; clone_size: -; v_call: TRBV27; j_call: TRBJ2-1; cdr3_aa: CASSFRTSGRLSYNEQFF; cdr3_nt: TGTGCCAGCAGTTTCCGGACTAGCGGGAGGCTCTCCTACAATGAGCAGTTCTTC
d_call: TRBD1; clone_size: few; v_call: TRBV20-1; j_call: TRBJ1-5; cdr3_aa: CSARPIDRGLGQPQHF; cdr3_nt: TGCAGTGCTAGACCAATTGACAGGGGGCTGGGTCAGCCCCAGCATTTT
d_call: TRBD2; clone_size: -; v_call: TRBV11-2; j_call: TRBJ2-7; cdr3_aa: CASSLGGLLAGPYEQYF; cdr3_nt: TGTGCCAGCAGCTTAGGCGGACTCCTAGCGGGGCCCTACGAGCAGTACTTC
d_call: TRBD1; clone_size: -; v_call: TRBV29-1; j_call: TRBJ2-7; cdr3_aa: CSVEDPDRAEYEQYF; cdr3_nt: TGCAGCGTTGAAGATCCGGACAGGGCAGAGTACGAGCAGTACTTC
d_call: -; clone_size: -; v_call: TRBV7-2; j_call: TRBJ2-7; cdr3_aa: CASSQGGTDFYEQYF; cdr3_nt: TGTGCCAGCAGCCAAGGGGGGACTGACTTCTACGAGCAGTACTTC
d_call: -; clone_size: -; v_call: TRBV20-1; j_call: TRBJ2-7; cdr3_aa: CSARDRTGAGYEQYF; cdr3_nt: TGCAGTGCTAGAGATCGGACGGGAGCTGGCTACGAGCAGTACTTC
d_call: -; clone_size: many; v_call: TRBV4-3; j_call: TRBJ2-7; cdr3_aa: CASSQVSHEQYF; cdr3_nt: TGCGCCAGCAGCCAAGTCTCGCACGAGCAGTACTTC
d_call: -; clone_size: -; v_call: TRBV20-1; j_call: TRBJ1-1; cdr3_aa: CSARLNTEAFF; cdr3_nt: TGCAGTGCCCGTTTGAACACTGAAGCTTTCTTT
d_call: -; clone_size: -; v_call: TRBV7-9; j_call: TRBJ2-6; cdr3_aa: CASSPVHFSGANVLTF; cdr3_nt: TGTGCCAGCAGCCCAGTCCATTTCTCTGGGGCCAACGTCCTGACTTTC
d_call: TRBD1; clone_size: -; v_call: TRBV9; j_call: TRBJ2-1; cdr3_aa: CASSVGAGTGRNEQFF; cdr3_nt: TGTGCCAGCAGCGTAGGGGCCGGGACAGGGCGGAATGAGCAGTTCTTC
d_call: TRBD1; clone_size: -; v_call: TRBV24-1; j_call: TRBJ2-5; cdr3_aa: CATSDYPGTGVQETQYF; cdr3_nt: TGTGCCACCAGTGATTACCCCGGGACAGGGGTACAAGAGACCCAGTACTTC
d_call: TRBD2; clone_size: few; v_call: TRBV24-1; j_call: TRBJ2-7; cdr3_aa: CATSVLLTSGYEQYF; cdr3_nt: TGTGCCACCAGTGTCTTACTGACTAGCGGCTACGAGCAGTACTTC